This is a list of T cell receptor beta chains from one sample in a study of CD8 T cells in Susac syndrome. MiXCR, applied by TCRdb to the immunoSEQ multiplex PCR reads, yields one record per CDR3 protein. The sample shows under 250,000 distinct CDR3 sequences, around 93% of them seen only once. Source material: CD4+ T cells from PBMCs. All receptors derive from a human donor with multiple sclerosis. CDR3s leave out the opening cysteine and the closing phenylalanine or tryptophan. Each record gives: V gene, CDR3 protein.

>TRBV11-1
ASSRSGTVNTEAF
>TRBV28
ASSPFRGNQPQH
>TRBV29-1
SAPSGGRTDTQY
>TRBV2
ASSEATGYYGYT
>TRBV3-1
ASSSMTVNYGYT
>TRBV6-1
ASSGQGIYQPQH
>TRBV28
ASSFSEGVVETQY
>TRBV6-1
AIETSGRYNEQF
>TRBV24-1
ATSEWTNGANVLT
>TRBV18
ASSQQGDTEAF
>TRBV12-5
ASGLSGGAFTDTQY
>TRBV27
ASSLRGGGYT
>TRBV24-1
ATSDPSGSTDTQY
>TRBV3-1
ASSQSGGLHTGELF
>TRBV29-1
SVEEWGDGYT
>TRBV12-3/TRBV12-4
ASSLQGGLWTEAF
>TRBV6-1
ASSFYSSEKLF
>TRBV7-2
ASSPRSNQPQH
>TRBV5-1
ASSYEGQGIYNEQF
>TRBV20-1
SASDGAAAYNEQF
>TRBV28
ASNPGGARWFTEAF
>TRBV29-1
SVEGGKDYGYT
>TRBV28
ASSLMAGGHETQY
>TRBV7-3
ASSLRDTEAF
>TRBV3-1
ASRTPGGEETQY
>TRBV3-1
ASREPQETQY
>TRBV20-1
SASLGTGEHEKLF
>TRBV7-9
ASSSPPGQGPDTQY
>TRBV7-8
ASSLELETQY
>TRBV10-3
AISESMGEGNSPLH
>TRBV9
ASSVQGQSLNTQY
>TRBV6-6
ASLSDNNYEQY
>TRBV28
ASIARRNQPQH
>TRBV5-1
ASSRLPDAASGNTIY
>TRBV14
ASSQVDRDEQF
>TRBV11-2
ASSLLAGVIEQF
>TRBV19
ASTNPGRINTEAF
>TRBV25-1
ASSDRYNSPLH
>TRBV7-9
ASSQAGMGTDTQY
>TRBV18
ASSPPGRNTGELF
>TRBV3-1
ASSQDGEIYGYT
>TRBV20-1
SARGGPLQETQY
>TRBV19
ASSPGQQPNYGYT
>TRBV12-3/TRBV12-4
ASSLTGGDGYT
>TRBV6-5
ASTQRANTEAF
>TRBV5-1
ASSLSRQGSAGELF
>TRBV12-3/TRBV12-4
ASSRGGKLF
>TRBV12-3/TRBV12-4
ASTTRRGSQPQH